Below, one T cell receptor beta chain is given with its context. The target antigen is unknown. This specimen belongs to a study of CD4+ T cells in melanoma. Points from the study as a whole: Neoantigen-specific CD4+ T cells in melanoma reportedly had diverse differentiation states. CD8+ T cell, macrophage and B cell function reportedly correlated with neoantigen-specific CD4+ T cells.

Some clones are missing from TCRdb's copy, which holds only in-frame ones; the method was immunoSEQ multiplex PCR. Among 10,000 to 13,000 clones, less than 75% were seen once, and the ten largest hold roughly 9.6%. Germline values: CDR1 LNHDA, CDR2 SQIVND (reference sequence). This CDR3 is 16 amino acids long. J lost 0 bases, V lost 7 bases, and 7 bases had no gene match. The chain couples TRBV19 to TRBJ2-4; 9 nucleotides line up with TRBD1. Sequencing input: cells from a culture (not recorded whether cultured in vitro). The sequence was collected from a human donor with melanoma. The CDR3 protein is CASIGTGRKAKNIQYF. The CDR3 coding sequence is TGTGCCAGTATAGGGACAGGGAGAAAAGCCAAAAACATTCAGTACTTC.